This T cell receptor (beta chain) was recovered during a study of T cell repertoires in cytomegalovirus infection. TCRdb reprocessed the reads with MiXCR, giving one entry per CDR3 protein. The table records 650,000 to 850,000 distinct CDR3 sequences, roughly 29% of them present only once. About this clonotype: Its antigen is as yet unknown.

The J segment lost 3 bases and the V segment lost 0 bases, leaving 10 bases of the junction unmatched. This CDR3 is built from 17 residues. Germline V gene lookup returns CDR1 DFQATT and CDR2 SNEGSKA (reference sequence). The sequencing here drew on cultured CD8+ T cells from PBMCs, taken from culture after CMV antigen stimulation. This rearrangement joins TRBV20-1 to TRBJ2-1; TRBD1 aligns across 8 bases. This clonotype was sampled from a human donor in good health (CMV status not recorded). Some clones in this sample may be carry-over from other donors' samples. The DNA for the CDR3 is TGCAGTGCTAGAGACCAGGGGGCCAGCGGGCTCTACAATGAGCAGTTCTTC. Its protein product is CSARDQGASGLYNEQFF.